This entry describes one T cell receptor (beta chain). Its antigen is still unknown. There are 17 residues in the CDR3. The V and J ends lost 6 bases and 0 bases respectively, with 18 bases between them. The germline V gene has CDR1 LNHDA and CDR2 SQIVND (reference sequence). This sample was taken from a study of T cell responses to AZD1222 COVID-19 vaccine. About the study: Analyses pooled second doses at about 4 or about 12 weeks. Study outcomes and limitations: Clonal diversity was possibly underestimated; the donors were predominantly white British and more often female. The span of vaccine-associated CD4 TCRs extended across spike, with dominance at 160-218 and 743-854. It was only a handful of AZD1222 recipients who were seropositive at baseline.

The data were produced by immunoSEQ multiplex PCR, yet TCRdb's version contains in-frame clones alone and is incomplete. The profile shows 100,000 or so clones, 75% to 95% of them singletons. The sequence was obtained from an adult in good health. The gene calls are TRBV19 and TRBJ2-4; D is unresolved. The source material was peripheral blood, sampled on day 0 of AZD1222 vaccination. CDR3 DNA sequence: TGTGCCAGTAGCTTAAACTGGGTAAACCTAGCCAAAAACATTCAGTACTTC. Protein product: CASSLNWVNLAKNIQYF.